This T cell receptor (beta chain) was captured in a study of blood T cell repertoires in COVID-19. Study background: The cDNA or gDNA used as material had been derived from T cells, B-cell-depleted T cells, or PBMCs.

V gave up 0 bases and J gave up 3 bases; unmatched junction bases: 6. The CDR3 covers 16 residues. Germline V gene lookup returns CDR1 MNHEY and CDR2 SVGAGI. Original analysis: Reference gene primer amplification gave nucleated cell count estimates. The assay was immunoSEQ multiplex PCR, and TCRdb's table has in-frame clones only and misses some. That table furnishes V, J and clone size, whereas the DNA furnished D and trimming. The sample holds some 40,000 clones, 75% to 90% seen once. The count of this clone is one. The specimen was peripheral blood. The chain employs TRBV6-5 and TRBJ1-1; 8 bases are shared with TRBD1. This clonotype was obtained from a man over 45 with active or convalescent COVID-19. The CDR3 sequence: CASSYSTLTGDTEAFF. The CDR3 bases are TGTGCCAGCAGTTACTCCACACTGACAGGGGACACTGAAGCTTTCTTT.